The rows below give T cell receptor beta chains drawn from one sample of a study of shared clonotypes between healthy human individuals. Sequencing used immunoSEQ multiplex PCR; TCRdb keeps in-frame clones, though not all of them. Among 800,000 to 1,200,000 clones listed, 75% to 80% were seen once. The sequencing sample was made of memory CD4+ T cells from PBMCs. These receptors were collected from a man in his late teens or twenties in good health. Some clones in this sample may be carry-over from other donors' samples. CDR3s include the opening cysteine and the closing phenylalanine or tryptophan. A D gene is named only where the DNA matches it firmly. Some rows mark clone size as missing; the rest say once, few, many or name a class of expanded clone.

v_call: TRBV5-6; clone_size: once; d_call: NA; j_call: TRBJ2-5; cdr3_aa: CASSLLIFRGENQETQYF; cdr3_nt: TGTGCCAGCAGCTTGTTAATTTTCAGAGGGGAAAACCAAGAGACCCAGTACTTC
v_call: TRBV7-2; clone_size: NA; d_call: NA; j_call: TRBJ2-7; cdr3_aa: CASSQGPGRLYEQYF; cdr3_nt: TGTGCCAGCAGCCAGGGGCCAGGACGGTTGTACGAGCAGTACTTC
v_call: TRBV25-1; clone_size: few; d_call: TRBD1; j_call: TRBJ1-2; cdr3_aa: CASRDSGTVYGYTF; cdr3_nt: TGTGCCAGCAGAGATTCCGGGACAGTTTATGGCTACACCTTC
v_call: TRBV19; clone_size: NA; d_call: NA; j_call: TRBJ2-1; cdr3_aa: CASSMAGASYNEQFF; cdr3_nt: TGTGCCAGTAGTATGGCGGGGGCTAGCTACAATGAGCAGTTCTTC
v_call: TRBV5-1; clone_size: NA; d_call: TRBD2; j_call: TRBJ2-5; cdr3_aa: CASSLRAGGEETQYF; cdr3_nt: TGCGCCAGCAGCTTGAGAGCGGGAGGCGAAGAGACCCAGTACTTC
v_call: TRBV5-8; clone_size: NA; d_call: NA; j_call: TRBJ1-5; cdr3_aa: CASSLVQYQPQHF; cdr3_nt: TGTGCCAGCAGCTTGGTACAGTATCAGCCCCAGCATTTT
v_call: TRBV4-1; clone_size: many; d_call: NA; j_call: TRBJ1-1; cdr3_aa: CASSQALLNTEAFF; cdr3_nt: TGCGCCAGCAGCCAAGCCCTCCTGAACACTGAAGCTTTCTTT
v_call: TRBV6-4; clone_size: NA; d_call: TRBD1; j_call: TRBJ1-1; cdr3_aa: CASSDAGFSRDRDRLRAFF; cdr3_nt: TGTGCCAGCAGTGACGCAGGTTTCTCACGGGACAGGGACCGCTTGAGGGCTTTCTTT
v_call: TRBV6-6; clone_size: NA; d_call: NA; j_call: TRBJ2-3; cdr3_aa: CASEGQLTDTQYF; cdr3_nt: TGTGCCAGCGAAGGACAGCTCACAGATACGCAGTATTTT
v_call: TRBV15; clone_size: NA; d_call: NA; j_call: TRBJ2-3; cdr3_aa: CATSRDVTGPDTQYF; cdr3_nt: TGTGCCACCAGCAGAGATGTTACAGGGCCAGATACGCAGTATTTT
v_call: TRBV11-1; clone_size: NA; d_call: NA; j_call: TRBJ2-3; cdr3_aa: CASSHSDSDTQYF; cdr3_nt: TGTGCCAGCAGCCATTCCGACTCAGATACGCAGTATTTT
v_call: TRBV18; clone_size: NA; d_call: NA; j_call: TRBJ1-1; cdr3_aa: CASSPGTVGTEAFF; cdr3_nt: TGTGCCAGCTCACCAGGGACCGTAGGGACTGAAGCTTTCTTT
v_call: TRBV7-2; clone_size: NA; d_call: TRBD1; j_call: TRBJ2-7; cdr3_aa: CASSLEGAGSSYEQYF; cdr3_nt: TGTGCCAGCAGCTTAGAGGGGGCGGGCAGCTCCTACGAGCAGTACTTC
v_call: TRBV7-3; clone_size: NA; d_call: TRBD2; j_call: TRBJ2-1; cdr3_aa: CASSLTAGTSVNKQFF; cdr3_nt: TGTGCCAGCAGCTTAACGGCGGGGACTAGCGTCAATAAGCAGTTCTTC
v_call: TRBV18; clone_size: once; d_call: NA; j_call: TRBJ2-3; cdr3_aa: CASSPNSQDTQYF; cdr3_nt: TGTGCCAGCTCCCCTAACTCCCAAGATACGCAGTATTTT
v_call: TRBV7-9; clone_size: NA; d_call: NA; j_call: TRBJ1-1; cdr3_aa: CASSLETTYTEAFF; cdr3_nt: TGTGCCAGCAGCCTCGAAACCACATACACTGAAGCTTTCTTT